One sample yielded the 9 T cell receptor beta chains listed below, sequenced in a study of CXCR3-negative and CXCR3-positive naive CD8 T cells. Through 5' RACE with UMI labels, the TRB cDNA libraries were prepared. Reprocessing the 5' RACE reads, TCRdb reports a single entry for every CDR3 protein and omits DNA. This sample contains approximately 40,000 distinct CDR3 sequences. Material for sequencing was memory CD8+ T cells from blood. All receptors come from a human donor in good health. Some clones in this sample may be carry-over from other donors' samples.

This sequence joins TRBV12-3 or TRBV12-4 and TRBJ1-5; TCRdb's assignment of TRBD1 cannot be checked, as there is no DNA. The CDR3 extends over 13 amino acids. CDR3 protein: CASTLGGSQPQHF.

The gene calls are TRBV6-2 or TRBV6-3 and TRBJ2-1; the D call of TRBD1 rests on TCRdb alone, since no DNA is present to check it. The CDR3 runs 12 residues. Germline lookup yields CDR1 MNHEY and CDR2 SVGEGT. The CDR3 here is CASSSQGAEQFF.

This chain connects TRBV6-5 to TRBJ2-1; TCRdb picks TRBD2, but there is no DNA to check that call. The CDR3 totals 15 residues. Germline CDR1 is MNHEY and CDR2 is SVGAGI. Here the CDR3 reads CASSLAGGLYNEQFF.

The rearrangement links TRBV10-2 to TRBJ1-1. The CDR3 runs to 13 residues. The germline V gene encodes CDR1 WSHSY and CDR2 SAAADI. This chain's CDR3 is CASSESVGTEAFF.

The V gene is TRBV7-6, the J gene TRBJ1-4; TCRdb gives TRBD1 as the D gene, but with no DNA this cannot be confirmed. This CDR3 spans 14 amino acids. Germline CDR1 SGHVS, CDR2 FNYEAQ. CDR3 amino acids: CASSLGRGNEKLFF.

The chain employs TRBV12-3 or TRBV12-4 and TRBJ2-1; TCRdb designates TRBD2, a call that cannot be tested without DNA. The CDR3 runs to 14 residues. The CDR3 loop reads CASMLAGGPNEQFF.

The CDR3 protein is CASSFEQRGLSYNEQFF. The chain couples TRBV4-2 to TRBJ2-1; TCRdb picks TRBD2, but there is no DNA to check that call. The CDR3 covers 17 residues. The germline CDR1 and CDR2 sequences are LGHNA and YNFKEQ.

The chain employs TRBV7-8 and TRBJ1-5; TCRdb selects TRBD1, and the lack of DNA leaves this call unchecked. CDR1 SGHVS and CDR2 FQNEAQ come from the germline V gene. This CDR3 contains 16 residues. CDR3 sequence reads: CASSSSRDRVIQPQHF. The full variable domain, completed using reference TRBV7-8 and TRBJ1-5, is GAGVSQSPRYKVAKRGQDVALRCDPISGHVSLFWYQQALGQGPEFLTYFQNEAQLDKSGLPSDRFFAERPEGSVSTLKIQRTQQEDSAVYLCASSSSRDRVIQPQHFGDGTRLSIL.

V usage is TRBV29-1 and J usage is TRBJ2-7; the TCRdb call, TRBD1, lacks DNA for checking. The CDR3 extends over 15 amino acids. The germline gives CDR1 SQVTM, CDR2 ANQGSEA. The CDR3 spells CSVVPPGTGIYEQYF.